Listed here are 3 T cell receptor beta chains from one sample, sequenced in a study of blood T cell repertoires in COVID-19. Clones were sequenced by immunoSEQ multiplex PCR, and TCRdb holds only the in-frame ones, with some missing. The sample includes about 150,000 clones, 87% seen only once; the top ten take roughly 3.9%. Sequenced material: PBMCs or T cells enriched from blood (not recorded which). These receptors all stem from a woman between 35 and 50 years old who had been exposed to COVID-19.

The chain couples TRBV12-5 to TRBJ1-1, with 9 bases identical to TRBD1. CDR1 LGHNT and CDR2 FRNRAP come from the germline V gene. The CDR3 extends over 16 amino acids. V lost 4 bases and J lost 4; bases outside the gene matches: 10. This chain's CDR3 is CASGSSGQGRGTEAFF. The CDR3 nucleotides read TGTGCTAGTGGTTCCTCGGGACAGGGTCGGGGCACTGAAGCTTTCTTT. The entire variable domain, with the rest obtained from reference TRBV12-5 and TRBJ1-1, is as follows: DARVTQTPRHKVTEMGQEVTMRCQPILGHNTVFWYRQTMMQGLELLAYFRNRAPLDDSGMPKDRFSAEMPDATLATLKIQPSEPRDSAVYFCASGSSGQGRGTEAFFGQGTRLTVV.

In DNA, the CDR3 is TGTGCCAGCAGCCCGGGACTAGCGGGCCCGAACACCGGGGAGCTGTTTTTT. Its translation: CASSPGLAGPNTGELFF. The rearrangement links TRBV5-4 to TRBJ2-2; 12 bases are a match to TRBD2. This CDR3 comprises 17 residues. CDR1 and CDR2 from the germline V gene are SGHNT and YYREEE (reference sequence). J gave up 0 bases and V 4 bases, and 4 bases lay outside the gene matches.

V and J are TRBV28 and TRBJ2-7; 9 positions agree with TRBD2. Trimming took 5 bases from V and 6 from J; bases not matched to a gene: 11. This CDR3 has 15 amino acids. Per the germline V gene, CDR1 is MDHEN and CDR2 is SYDVKM. The DNA for the CDR3 is TGTGCCAGCAGTCCGACGGGTAGCGGGAGTGGCGAGCAGTACTTC. Protein: CASSPTGSGSGEQYF.